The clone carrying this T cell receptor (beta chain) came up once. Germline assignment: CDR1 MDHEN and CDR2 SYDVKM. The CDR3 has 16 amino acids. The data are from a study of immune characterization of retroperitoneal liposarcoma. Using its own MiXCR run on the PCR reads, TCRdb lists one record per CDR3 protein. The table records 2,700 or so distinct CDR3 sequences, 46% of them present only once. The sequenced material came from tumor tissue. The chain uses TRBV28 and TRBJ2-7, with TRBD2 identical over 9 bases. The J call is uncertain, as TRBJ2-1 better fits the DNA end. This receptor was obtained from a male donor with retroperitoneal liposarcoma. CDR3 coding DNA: TGTGCCAGCAGTCCCCGGCGGGGGGGCTCCTACAATGAGCAGTTCTTC. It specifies CASSPRRGGSYNEQFF.